The T cell receptor beta chain under discussion was sequenced for a study of blood T cell repertoires in COVID-19. About the study: Researchers got acute and convalescent COVID-19 samples from the United States, Italy and Spain.

With 5 bases removed from V and 3 bases from J, the gap between germline ends came to 10 bases. The CDR3 is 13 residues long. In germline, CDR1 is SGHAT, CDR2 FQNNGV. Clones were read by immunoSEQ multiplex PCR, and TCRdb kept only the in-frame ones, dropping some. The sample has approximately 120,000 clones, more than 80% seen once; the top ten hold approximately 1.1%. This clone has only one observation. The rearrangement links TRBV11-2 to TRBJ2-5; D may be TRBD1 (6 bases). The TCR originated in a human donor in a cohort sampled during active COVID-19. The sequenced material came from peripheral blood. The CDR3 loop reads CASSRTDKETQYF. In DNA, the CDR3 is TGTGCCAGCAGCCGGACAGACAAAGAGACCCAGTACTTC.